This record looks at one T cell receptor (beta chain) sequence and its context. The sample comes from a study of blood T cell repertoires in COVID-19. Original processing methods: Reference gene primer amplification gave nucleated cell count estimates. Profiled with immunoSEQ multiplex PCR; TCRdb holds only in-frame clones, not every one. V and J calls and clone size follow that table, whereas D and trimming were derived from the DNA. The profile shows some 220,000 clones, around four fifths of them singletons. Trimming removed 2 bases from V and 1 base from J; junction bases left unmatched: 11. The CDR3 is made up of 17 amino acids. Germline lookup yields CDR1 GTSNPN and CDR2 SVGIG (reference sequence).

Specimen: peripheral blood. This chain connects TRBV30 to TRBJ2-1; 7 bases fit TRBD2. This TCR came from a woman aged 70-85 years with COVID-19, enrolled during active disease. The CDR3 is CAWSSLSGTTSYNEQFF. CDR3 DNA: TGTGCCTGGAGTTCTCTAAGCGGGACTACGTCCTACAATGAGCAGTTCTTC.